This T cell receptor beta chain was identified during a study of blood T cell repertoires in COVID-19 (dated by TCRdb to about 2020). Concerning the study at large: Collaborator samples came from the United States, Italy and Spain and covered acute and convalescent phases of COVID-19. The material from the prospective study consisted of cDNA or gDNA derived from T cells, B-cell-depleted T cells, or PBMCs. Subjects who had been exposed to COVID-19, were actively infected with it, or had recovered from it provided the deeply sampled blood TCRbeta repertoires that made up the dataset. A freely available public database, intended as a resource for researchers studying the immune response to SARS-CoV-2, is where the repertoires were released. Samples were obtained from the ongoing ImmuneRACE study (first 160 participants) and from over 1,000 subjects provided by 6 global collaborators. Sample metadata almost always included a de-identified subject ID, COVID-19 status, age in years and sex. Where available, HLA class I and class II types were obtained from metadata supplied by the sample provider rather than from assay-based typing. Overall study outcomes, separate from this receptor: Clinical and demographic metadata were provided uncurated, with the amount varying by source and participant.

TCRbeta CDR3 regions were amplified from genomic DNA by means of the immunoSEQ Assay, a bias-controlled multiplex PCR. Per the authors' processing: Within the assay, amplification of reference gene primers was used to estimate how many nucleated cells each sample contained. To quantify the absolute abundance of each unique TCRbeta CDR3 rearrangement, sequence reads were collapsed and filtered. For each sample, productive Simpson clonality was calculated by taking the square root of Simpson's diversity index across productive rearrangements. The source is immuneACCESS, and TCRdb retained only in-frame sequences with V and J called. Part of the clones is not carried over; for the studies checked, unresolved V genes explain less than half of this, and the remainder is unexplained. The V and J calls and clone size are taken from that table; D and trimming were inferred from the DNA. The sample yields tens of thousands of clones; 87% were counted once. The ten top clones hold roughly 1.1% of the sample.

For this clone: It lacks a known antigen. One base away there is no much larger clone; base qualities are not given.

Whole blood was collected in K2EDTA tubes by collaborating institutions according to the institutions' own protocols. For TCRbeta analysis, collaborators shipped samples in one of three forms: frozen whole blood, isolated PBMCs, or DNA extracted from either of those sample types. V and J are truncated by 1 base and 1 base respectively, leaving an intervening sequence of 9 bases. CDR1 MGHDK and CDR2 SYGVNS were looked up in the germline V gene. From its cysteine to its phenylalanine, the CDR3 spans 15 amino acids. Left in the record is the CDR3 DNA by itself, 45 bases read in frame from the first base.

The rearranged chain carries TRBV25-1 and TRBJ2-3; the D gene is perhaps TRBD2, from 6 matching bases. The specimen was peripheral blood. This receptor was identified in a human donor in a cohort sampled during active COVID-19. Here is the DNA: TGTGCCAGCAGTGAATGGGAGGCGGGCACAGATACGCAGTATTTT. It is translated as CASSEWEAGTDTQYF. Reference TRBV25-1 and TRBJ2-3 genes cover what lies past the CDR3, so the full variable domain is EADIYQTPRYLVIGTGKKITLECSQTMGHDKMYWYQQDPGMELHLIHYSYGVNSTEKGDLSSESTVSRIRTEHFPLTLESARPSHTSQYLCASSEWEAGTDTQYFGPGTRLTVL.